These 30 T cell receptor beta chains were all obtained from the same sample, sequenced in a study of T cell repertoires in cytomegalovirus infection. TCRdb analysed the reads with MiXCR anew, one entry per CDR3 protein. The sample holds approximately 290,000 distinct CDR3 sequences, under 30% seen once. The sample comprised PBMCs. The receptors originated from a human donor in good health (CMV status not recorded). Some clones in this sample may be carry-over from other donors' samples.

This chain connects TRBV6-5 to TRBJ2-7, with TRBD1 as a possible D gene (6 bases). Germline V CDR1 and CDR2: MNHEY, SVGAGI. This CDR3 contains 14 residues. Trimming took 4 bases from V and 3 from J, leaving 13 bases between them. CDR3 sequence reads: CASSSYRDYYEQYF. CDR3 in DNA: TGTGCCAGCAGTTCATACAGGGATTACTACGAGCAGTACTTC.

The chain combines TRBV20-1 with TRBJ1-1, with unresolved D. This CDR3 contains 14 residues. Trimming stripped 5 bases from V and 1 base from J, with 14 bases between. Germline V gene lookup returns CDR1 DFQATT and CDR2 SNEGSKA (reference sequence). CDR3 bases: TGCAGTGCTCGACGGGGAACACGGAACACTGAAGCTTTCTTT. Translated: CSARRGTRNTEAFF.

Ten or more counts support this clonotype. V and J are TRBV7-8 and TRBJ1-4, with a tentative D call TRBD1 (6 bases). CDR3 size: 14 residues. Germline V gene sequence: CDR1 SGHVS, CDR2 FQNEAQ. V was cut by 2 bases and J by 8 bases, with 12 bases left in between. CDR3 sequence (DNA): TGTGCCAGCAGCTTAAAACAGGGAGGGGAAAAACTGTTTTTT. Residues: CASSLKQGGEKLFF.

The CDR3 is CASSSEEQQNTIYF. The CDR3 DNA reads TGTGCCAGCAGCTCAGAGGAACAGCAAAACACCATATATTTT. The genes are TRBV7-6 and TRBJ1-3, with D hard to call. From germline, CDR1 is SGHVS and CDR2 FNYEAQ. Trimming removed 4 bases from V and 6 bases from J, with 13 bases in between. CDR3 length: 14 amino acids.

This clonotype was recorded a few times. The J gene is TRBJ1-3, the V gene TRBV2, with D possibly being TRBD1 (6 bases). V dropped 5 bases and J dropped 0 bases, with 14 bases sitting between them. Germline values: CDR1 SNHLY, CDR2 FYNNEI. The CDR3 totals 16 residues. The CDR3 reads CASSSFTGNSGNTIYF. CDR3 nucleotides: TGTGCCAGCAGTTCCTTTACAGGGAACTCTGGAAACACCATATATTTT.

The chain has TRBV20-1 and TRBJ2-7, with 8 bases matching TRBD2. Germline V gene data show CDR1 as DFQATT and CDR2 as SNEGSKA (reference sequence). The J segment lost 3 bases and the V segment lost 6 bases, leaving 13 bases of the junction unmatched. This CDR3 region has 15 residues. The CDR3 DNA reads as TGCAGTGCCGCCCCCTTGCGGGAGGTGCTCTACGAGCAGTACTTC. Encoded protein: CSAAPLREVLYEQYF.

This clonotype appeared a few times. The V call is TRBV2, the J call TRBJ2-5, with 9 bases fitting TRBD2. The CDR3 is 15 residues long. V shed 2 bases and J 1 base; nucleotides not matched to a gene: 2. Germline-derived CDR1 and CDR2 are SNHLY and FYNNEI. CDR3 sequence reads: CASSELTSGQETQYF. CDR3 in DNA: TGTGCCAGCAGTGAACTGACTAGCGGCCAAGAGACCCAGTACTTC.

The gene calls are TRBV12-3 or TRBV12-4 and TRBJ2-1; 7 bases are a match to TRBD2. The CDR3 is 15 amino acids. V lost 0 bases to trimming and J lost 9 bases; unmatched junction nucleotides: 8. CDR3 coding DNA: TGTGCCAGCAGTTTAGCGGGAGGGCCGCAGCGTGAGCAGTTCTTC. Translation gives CASSLAGGPQREQFF.

This clonotype was observed many times. The rearrangement uses TRBV28 and TRBJ2-7; 9 nucleotides agree with TRBD2. Germline trimming cut 6 bases from V and 1 base from J; bases unmatched to any gene: 10. Germline V gives CDR1 MDHEN, CDR2 SYDVKM. There are 16 residues in the CDR3. DNA for the CDR3: TGTGCCAGCAGACTCATAGCGGGAGACCGTTCCTACGAGCAGTACTTC. It translates to CASRLIAGDRSYEQYF.

This clonotype was recorded many times. Written as DNA, the CDR3 is TGTGCCACCTCACAGGGGCCCGGGGAGCTGTTTTTT. Translated: CATSQGPGELFF. This chain joins TRBV7-2 and TRBJ2-2, with 7 bases matching TRBD1. The length of the CDR3 is 12 residues. V dropped 10 bases and J dropped 6; count of bases not matched to a gene: 5. The germline V gene encodes CDR1 SGHTA and CDR2 FQGNSA. The variable domain in full, completed from reference TRBV7-2 and TRBJ2-2, reads GAGVSQSPSNKVTEKGKDVELRCDPISGHTALYWYRQSLGQGLEFLIYFQGNSAPDKSGLPSDRFSAERTGGSVSTLTIQRTQQEDSAVYLCATSQGPGELFFGEGSRLTVL.

This clonotype was observed at least ten times. This sequence joins TRBV12-3 or TRBV12-4 and TRBJ2-5; 7 bases agree with TRBD2. V lost 1 base, J lost 2 bases, and 1 base stayed unmatched. The CDR3 is 14 amino acids. The CDR3 DNA reads as TGTGCCAGCAGTTTAGAAGCGGGGCAAGAGACCCAGTACTTC. This encodes CASSLEAGQETQYF.

The rearrangement uses TRBV11-2 and TRBJ2-7, with 10 bases fitting TRBD2. The CDR3 sequence is 15 residues long. Germline V gene lookup returns CDR1 SGHAT and CDR2 FQNNGV. J gave up 2 bases and V 6 bases, and 7 bases lay outside the gene matches. CDR3 DNA sequence: TGTGCCAGCAGTTTCGGACTAGCGGATCCCTACGAGCAGTACTTC. It is translated as CASSFGLADPYEQYF.

In its sample, this clonotype was seen a few times. This sequence joins TRBV12-3 or TRBV12-4 and TRBJ1-4, with unresolved D. Deletions cut 2 bases from V and 11 bases from J, with 12 bases between. This CDR3 is 13 amino acids long. The CDR3 region has the DNA TGTGCCAGCAGTTTAAAGACGGCAGCCAAACTGTTTTTT. This sequence encodes CASSLKTAAKLFF.

This clonotype was seen a handful of times. The chain links TRBV7-2 to TRBJ1-5; no definite D call. Per germline, CDR1 SGHTA and CDR2 FQGNSA. The CDR3 contains 16 residues. The V and J ends lost 1 base and 0 bases respectively, with 10 bases between them. This chain's CDR3 is CASSLVPGVSNQPQHF. The CDR3 DNA reads TGTGCCAGCAGCTTAGTACCGGGCGTTAGCAATCAGCCCCAGCATTTT.

This sequence joins TRBV28 and TRBJ2-7, with 7 bases fitting TRBD2. The CDR3 length is 14 residues. J was trimmed by 10 bases and V by 6 bases; bases with no gene match: 15. Germline V gene data show CDR1 as MDHEN and CDR2 as SYDVKM. The CDR3 spells CASSLPGTIAYQYF. The CDR3 nucleotides are TGTGCCAGCAGCCTCCCCGGGACTATAGCTTACCAGTACTTC.

The chain employs TRBV20-1 and TRBJ1-1, with a tentative D call TRBD1 (5 bases). V was shortened by 3 bases and J by 5 bases, with 19 bases between the two germline ends. Germline CDR1 reads DFQATT; CDR2 reads SNEGSKA (reference sequence). The CDR3 is 15 amino acids. This chain's CDR3 is CSASLGSSGGTEAFF. CDR3 DNA sequence: TGCAGTGCTAGTCTCGGTTCCTCGGGGGGTACTGAAGCTTTCTTT.

The sample holds one count of this clonotype. This sequence joins TRBV28 and TRBJ2-5; D gene ambiguous. Per germline, CDR1 MDHEN and CDR2 SYDVKM. V was shortened by 5 bases and J by 4 bases, with 8 bases between the two germline ends. The CDR3 is 12 amino acids. The CDR3 nucleotides read TGTGCCAGCAGTCGCCCTTTAGAGACCCAGTACTTC. Encoded protein: CASSRPLETQYF.

The chain carries TRBV5-1 and TRBJ2-3; maybe TRBD2 (6 bases). Germline CDR1 SGHRS, CDR2 YFSETQ. The V and J ends lost 6 bases and 5 bases respectively, with 19 bases between them. The CDR3 spans 15 residues. In DNA, the CDR3 is TGCGCCAGCACCCTTCTAGCGACCCAAGGAGATACGCAGTATTTT. It encodes CASTLLATQGDTQYF. The full variable domain, in which reference TRBV5-1 and TRBJ2-3 provide the parts outside the CDR3, is KAGVTQTPRYLIKTRGQQVTLSCSPISGHRSVSWYQQTPGQGLQFLFEYFSETQRNKGNFPGRFSGRQFSNSRSEMNVSTLELGDSALYLCASTLLATQGDTQYFGPGTRLTVL.

About this clonotype itself: Given a much more abundant clone one base away, this may be a read error. This rearrangement joins TRBV20-1 to TRBJ1-4; D gene unclear. With 0 bases removed from V and 7 bases from J, the gap between germline ends came to 12 bases. The CDR3 has 14 residues. CDR1 is DFQATT and CDR2 is SNEGSKA in the germline V gene (reference sequence). CDR3 nucleotide sequence: TGCAGTGCTAGAGATTGGGTTGGAGTTGAAAAACTGTTTTTT. This codes for CSARDWVGVEKLFF.

The chain recombines TRBV11-2 with TRBJ2-6; D is perhaps TRBD2 (5 bases). The CDR3 has 18 amino acids. Germline V gives CDR1 SGHAT, CDR2 FQNNGV. V was clipped by 0 bases and J by 0 bases, with 12 bases between them. The CDR3 spells CASSLDPGRGSGANVLTF. CDR3 coding DNA: TGTGCCAGCAGCTTAGACCCCGGACGGGGCTCTGGGGCCAACGTCCTGACTTTC.

This clonotype occurred many times. The V gene is TRBV7-2, the J gene TRBJ2-7; D may be TRBD2 (6 bases). Trimming shortened V by 1 base and J by 2 bases, and 12 bases separated the two germline ends. Germline-derived CDR1 and CDR2 are SGHTA and FQGNSA. This CDR3 is built from 15 residues. CDR3 residues: CASSLVAEYTYEQYF. In nucleotides, the CDR3 is TGTGCCAGCAGCTTAGTAGCGGAATATACCTACGAGCAGTACTTC.

The V and J genes are TRBV7-2 and TRBJ2-1; D gene unclear. Trimming removed 7 bases at V and 3 bases at J, with 7 bases between. The CDR3 has 12 amino acids. Germline lookup yields CDR1 SGHTA and CDR2 FQGNSA. The CDR3 DNA sequence: TGTGCCAGCACCCCGAACTACAATGAGCAGTTCTTC. This sequence encodes CASTPNYNEQFF.

V gene TRBV7-2 combines with J gene TRBJ2-4; D perhaps matches TRBD1 (5 bases). This CDR3 is built from 14 residues. V gave up 2 bases and J gave up 3 bases, with 8 bases separating them. Germline lookup yields CDR1 SGHTA and CDR2 FQGNSA. The CDR3 region is CASSLQGVKNIQYF. CDR3 DNA: TGTGCCAGCAGCTTACAGGGCGTCAAAAACATTCAGTACTTC.

This clonotype was detected ten times or more. The rearrangement links TRBV7-2 to TRBJ2-7, with D uncertain. V was shortened by 7 bases and J by 0 bases, with 13 bases between the two germline ends. The CDR3 has 14 amino acids. The germline V gene encodes CDR1 SGHTA and CDR2 FQGNSA. CDR3 bases: TGTGCCAGCACCCGCGGCGCAGGCTCCTACGAGCAGTACTTC. Translation gives CASTRGAGSYEQYF.

Here the CDR3 DNA reads TGTGCCAGCAGGGCGAGCGGCTTTAGCACAGATACGCAGTATTTT. This gives the protein CASRASGFSTDTQYF. The chain has TRBV6-4 and TRBJ2-3; a possible D gene is TRBD2 (5 bases). The germline V and J ends were trimmed by 6 bases and 0 bases, with 13 bases remaining between them. This CDR3 contains 15 residues. Germline CDR1 is MRHNA and CDR2 is SNTAGT.

V gene TRBV7-3 combines with J gene TRBJ1-2; 8 positions agree with TRBD1. The germline V gene has CDR1 SGHTA and CDR2 FQGTGA. J gave up 2 bases and V 3 bases, and 5 bases lay outside the gene matches. The CDR3 totals 15 residues. The CDR3 nucleotides read TGTGCCAGCAGCTTGAGCCAGGGGGCAAACTATGGCTACACCTTC. It specifies CASSLSQGANYGYTF. Using reference TRBV7-3 and TRBJ1-2 for the parts outside the CDR3, the full variable domain is GAGVSQTPSNKVTEKGKYVELRCDPISGHTALYWYRQSLGQGPEFLIYFQGTGAADDSGLPNDRFFAVRPEGSVSTLKIQRTERGDSAVYLCASSLSQGANYGYTFGSGTRLTVV.

V gene TRBV6-2 or TRBV6-3 combines with J gene TRBJ1-3, with D uncertain. Germline V gene sequence: CDR1 MNHEY, CDR2 SVGEGT. The CDR3 is 13 residues long. The V and J ends lost 7 bases and 0 bases respectively, with 7 bases between them. CDR3 loop: CASTSISGNTIYF. The CDR3 DNA reads as TGTGCCAGCACCTCGATCTCTGGAAACACCATATATTTT.

The chain links TRBV5-1 to TRBJ2-7; 7 nucleotides agree with TRBD2. The CDR3 has 14 amino acids. V lost 4 bases to trimming and J lost 3 bases; unmatched junction nucleotides: 7. In germline, CDR1 is SGHRS, CDR2 YFSETQ. The CDR3 spells CASSPGGGYYEQYF. CDR3 bases: TGCGCCAGCAGCCCGGGGGGAGGCTACTACGAGCAGTACTTC.

This clonotype has a handful of counts. V and J are TRBV4-3 and TRBJ2-3; D might be TRBD1 (6 bases). Germline loops: CDR1 LGHNA, CDR2 YSLEER. V lost 1 base, J lost 3 bases, and 8 bases lay in between. The CDR3 is 14 residues long. CDR3 bases: TGCGCCAGCAGCCAAGGGGACACAACAGATACGCAGTATTTT. Translation gives CASSQGDTTDTQYF.

V gene TRBV7-2 combines with J gene TRBJ2-1; D gene uncertain. Between the trimmed V and J ends, which lost 5 bases and 5 bases, there was a span of 22 bases. The CDR3 loop spans 17 amino acids. Germline loops: CDR1 SGHTA, CDR2 FQGNSA. CDR3 DNA sequence: TGTGCCAGCAGCCGGAAGCTAGAGCCACTCGGAGACAATGAGCAGTTCTTC. Amino acid sequence: CASSRKLEPLGDNEQFF.